These 17 T cell receptor beta chains came from one sample sequenced in a study of T cells in Graves' hyperthyroidism and ophthalmopathy. It was RNA transcripts that yielded the amplified TCR beta CDR3 regions. HTBI primers drove first-round RT-PCR of the TCR CDR3. From the multiplex PCR reads, TCRdb called clonotypes with MiXCR, one entry per CDR3 protein. The sample includes about 560,000 distinct CDR3 sequences, 16% of them seen just once. Sample: blood. The receptors here all came from a woman aged 18-35 years with Graves' hyperthyroidism.

This clonotype has just a few counts. This chain joins TRBV7-2 and TRBJ2-2; 8 bases are a match to TRBD2. Germline CDR1 SGHTA, CDR2 FQGNSA. Unmatched junction bases numbered 8, after V lost 2 bases and J lost 3 bases. There are 17 residues in the CDR3. CDR3 coding DNA: TGTGCCAGCAGCTTATACCCGGGAGGGCCGGACACCGGGGAGCTGTTTTTT. Its protein product is CASSLYPGGPDTGELFF.

This clonotype showed up just a few times. J is TRBJ2-1 and V is TRBV3-1; 9 nucleotides align to TRBD2. This CDR3 comprises 16 residues. V was pared by 4 bases and J by 4 bases, with 8 bases of the junction left unmatched. Per germline, CDR1 LGHDT and CDR2 YNNKEL (reference sequence). The CDR3 loop reads CASSPAGGGLYNEQFF. Written as DNA, the CDR3 is TGTGCCAGCAGCCCCGCGGGGGGGGGATTATACAATGAGCAGTTCTTC.

This clonotype was recorded many times. The V call is TRBV7-2, the J call TRBJ1-3; TRBD1 is a possible D gene (6 bases). The germline V gene has CDR1 SGHTA and CDR2 FQGNSA. This CDR3 is built from 15 residues. V lost 2 bases, J lost 7 bases, and 15 bases lay in between. The CDR3 coding sequence is TGTGCCAGCAGCTTATCGGCGGGGGGGGCGAACACCATATATTTT. Amino acid sequence: CASSLSAGGANTIYF.

The sample holds many counts of this clonotype. The chain uses TRBV6-1 and TRBJ2-5; D remains unclear. The V and J ends lost 6 bases and 2 bases respectively, with 7 bases between them. The CDR3 loop spans 12 amino acids. The germline V gene encodes CDR1 MNHNS and CDR2 SASEGT. CDR3 region: CASRLGQETQYF. For the CDR3, the DNA is TGTGCCAGCAGACTGGGACAAGAGACCCAGTACTTC.

This chain joins TRBV5-1 and TRBJ2-7, with 11 nucleotides matching TRBD2. Germline V gene lookup returns CDR1 SGHRS and CDR2 YFSETQ. J lost 5 bases, V lost 4 bases, and 8 bases had no gene match. The CDR3 length is 15 residues. CDR3: CASSKLAGVYNEQYF. The DNA of the CDR3 is TGCGCCAGCAGCAAACTAGCGGGAGTATACAACGAGCAGTACTTC. The variable domain in full, completed from reference TRBV5-1 and TRBJ2-7, reads KAGVTQTPRYLIKTRGQQVTLSCSPISGHRSVSWYQQTPGQGLQFLFEYFSETQRNKGNFPGRFSGRQFSNSRSEMNVSTLELGDSALYLCASSKLAGVYNEQYFGPGTRLTVT.

V is TRBV2 and J is TRBJ2-3; TRBD2 matches at 12 bases. The germline gives CDR1 SNHLY, CDR2 FYNNEI. The CDR3 runs to 16 residues. V lost 5 bases to trimming and J lost 10 bases; unmatched junction nucleotides: 13. The CDR3 spells CASSQSWLAGGLAQYF. DNA of the CDR3: TGTGCCAGCAGTCAATCCTGGCTAGCGGGAGGGCTTGCGCAGTATTTT.

The V gene is TRBV4-3, the J gene TRBJ2-6; TRBD1 might be the D (6 bases). The V end was cut by 6 bases, the J end by 1 base, with 16 bases between. This CDR3 comprises 17 residues. Germline CDR1 reads LGHNA; CDR2 reads YSLEER. This CDR3 is CASSQKSRGSGANVLTF. As DNA, the CDR3 is TGCGCCAGCAGTCAAAAAAGCAGGGGATCTGGGGCCAACGTCCTGACTTTC.

This clonotype has ten or more counts. The V and J genes are TRBV7-9 and TRBJ2-1; TRBD2 matches at 7 bases. This CDR3 comprises 16 residues. The junction had 11 bases not matched to a gene; V was cut back by 5 bases and J by 4 bases. The germline V gene has CDR1 SEHNR and CDR2 FQNEAQ (reference sequence). CDR3 in amino acids: CASSGVALAVYNEQFF. In DNA, the CDR3 is TGTGCCAGCAGCGGGGTGGCGCTAGCGGTATACAATGAGCAGTTCTTC.

The table lists this clonotype with a few counts. This chain connects TRBV27 to TRBJ2-5; D remains ambiguous. CDR3 size: 15 residues. Per the germline V gene, CDR1 is MNHEY and CDR2 is SMNVEV (reference sequence). Between the trimmed V and J ends, which lost 1 base and 1 base, there was a span of 10 bases. CDR3 nucleotide sequence: TGTGCCAGCAGTTTATTTTGGGGTCTCCAAGAGACCCAGTACTTC. This translates into CASSLFWGLQETQYF.

This clonotype was counted at least ten times. The chain employs TRBV11-2 and TRBJ2-3, with TRBD2 matching over 11 bases. This CDR3 is built from 16 residues. V shed 5 bases and J 2 bases; nucleotides not matched to a gene: 6. The germline V gene has CDR1 SGHAT and CDR2 FQNNGV. The CDR3 sequence: CASSKLAGANTDTQYF. CDR3 nucleotide sequence: TGTGCCAGCAGCAAACTAGCGGGGGCTAACACAGATACGCAGTATTTT.

This clonotype was detected ten times or more. This rearrangement joins TRBV6-2 or TRBV6-3 to TRBJ2-7, with a possible D match to TRBD1 (5 bases). Deletions cut 0 bases from V and 4 bases from J, with 13 bases between. CDR1 and CDR2 from the germline V gene are MNHEY and SVGEGT. This CDR3 spans 15 amino acids. The CDR3 coding sequence is TGTGCCAGCAGTTACTCGAAAAGGGGCGCTTACGAGCAGTACTTC. As protein: CASSYSKRGAYEQYF.

The sample holds a few counts of this clonotype. The chain couples TRBV20-1 to TRBJ1-5; 8 bases agree with TRBD1. Germline values: CDR1 DFQATT, CDR2 SNEGSKA (reference sequence). V was pared by 5 bases and J by 5 bases, with 5 bases of the junction left unmatched. The CDR3 covers 13 residues. CDR3: CSALDRGHQPQHF. Here the CDR3 DNA reads TGCAGTGCTTTAGACAGGGGACATCAGCCCCAGCATTTT.

This clonotype has just a few counts. The J gene is TRBJ1-5, the V gene TRBV11-3, with a tentative D call TRBD1 (5 bases). Germline V gene data show CDR1 as SGHNT and CDR2 as YENEEA. V dropped 3 bases and J dropped 3 bases, with 15 bases sitting between them. This CDR3 has 16 residues. The CDR3 reads CASSLDSRDFNQPQHF. CDR3 coding DNA: TGTGCCAGCAGCTTGGACTCTCGGGACTTCAATCAGCCCCAGCATTTT.

This clonotype was seen ten or more times. This chain uses TRBV12-3 or TRBV12-4 with TRBJ1-5; 7 bases are shared with TRBD1. Germline trimming cut 6 bases from V and 4 bases from J; bases unmatched to any gene: 3. This CDR3 comprises 13 residues. CDR3 region: CASRGTENQPQHF. DNA for the CDR3: TGTGCCAGCAGAGGGACAGAGAATCAGCCCCAGCATTTT.

Comment on this clonotype: A clone one base away is much larger, so this may be a read error. Given the absence of the conserved phenylalanine or tryptophan at the CDR3 end, a read error is likely. The genes are TRBV2 and TRBJ1-6; a possible D gene is TRBD1 (6 bases). The germline gives CDR1 SNHLY, CDR2 FYNNEI. Trimming removed 3 bases at V and 9 bases at J, with 15 bases between. This CDR3 has 15 amino acids. For the CDR3, the DNA is TGTGCCAGCAGTGACTTACAGGGTGCAAGTTCACCCCTCCACCTT. Translating it yields CASSDLQGASSPLHL.

This clonotype was picked up many times. The chain couples TRBV6-1 to TRBJ2-7, with D perhaps matching TRBD2 (6 bases). The CDR3 is 13 amino acids. V dropped 4 bases and J dropped 4 bases, with 11 bases sitting between them. Germline assignment: CDR1 MNHNS and CDR2 SASEGT. For the CDR3, the DNA is TGTGCCAGCAGTGTGGCTAGCGCTTACGAGCAGTACTTC. Its translation is CASSVASAYEQYF.

This clonotype appeared many times. This rearrangement joins TRBV7-3 to TRBJ2-1, with 7 bases identical to TRBD2. Looked up from germline, CDR1 is SGHTA and CDR2 is FQGTGA. CDR3 length equals 13 residues. The J segment lost 9 bases and the V segment lost 5 bases, leaving 7 bases of the junction unmatched. Here the CDR3 reads CASSPLGGGEQFF. The CDR3 nucleotides are TGTGCCAGCAGCCCCTTGGGGGGGGGTGAGCAGTTCTTC. Together with reference TRBV7-3 and TRBJ2-1, the CDR3 gives the full variable domain: GAGVSQTPSNKVTEKGKYVELRCDPISGHTALYWYRQSLGQGPEFLIYFQGTGAADDSGLPNDRFFAVRPEGSVSTLKIQRTERGDSAVYLCASSPLGGGEQFFGPGTRLTVL.